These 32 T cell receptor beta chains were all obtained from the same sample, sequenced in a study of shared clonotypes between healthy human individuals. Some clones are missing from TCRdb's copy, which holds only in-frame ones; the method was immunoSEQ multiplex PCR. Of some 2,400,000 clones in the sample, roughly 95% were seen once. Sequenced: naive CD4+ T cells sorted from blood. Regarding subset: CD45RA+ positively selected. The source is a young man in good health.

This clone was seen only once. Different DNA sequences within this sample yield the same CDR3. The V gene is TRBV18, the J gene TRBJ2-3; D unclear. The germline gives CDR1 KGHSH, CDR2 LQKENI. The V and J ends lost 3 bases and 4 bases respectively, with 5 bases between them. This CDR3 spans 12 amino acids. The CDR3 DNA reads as TGTGCCAGCTCACCGCGCCCAGATACGCAGTATTTT. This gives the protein CASSPRPDTQYF.

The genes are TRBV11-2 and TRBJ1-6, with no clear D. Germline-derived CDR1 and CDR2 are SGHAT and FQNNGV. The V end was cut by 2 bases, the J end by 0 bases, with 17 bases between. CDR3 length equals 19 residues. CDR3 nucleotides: TGTGCCAGCAGCTTATCCGGCCTCCCAGGCGACTCCTATAATTCACCCCTCCACTTT. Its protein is CASSLSGLPGDSYNSPLHF. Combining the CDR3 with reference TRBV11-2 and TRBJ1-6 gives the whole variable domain EAGVAQSPRYKIIEKRQSVAFWCNPISGHATLYWYQQILGQGPKLLIQFQNNGVVDDSQLPKDRFSAERLKGVDSTLKIQPAKLEDSAVYLCASSLSGLPGDSYNSPLHFGNGTRLTVT.

CDR3 coding DNA: TGTGCCAGCAGCCAGCTAGGTTACACAACGAATTCACCCCTCCACTTT. Translation gives CASSQLGYTTNSPLHF. V and J are TRBV28 and TRBJ1-6, with unresolved D. Germline loops: CDR1 MDHEN, CDR2 SYDVKM. This CDR3 is built from 16 residues. V was trimmed by 6 bases and J by 7 bases, leaving 19 bases between them.

CDR3: CASSIPGQTAETQYF. The CDR3 coding sequence is TGTGCCAGCAGTATCCCGGGACAAACCGCTGAGACCCAGTACTTC. V usage is TRBV25-1 and J usage is TRBJ2-5; TRBD1 is a possible D gene (6 bases). V lost 5 bases, J lost 5 bases, and 18 bases lay in between. CDR3 length: 15 amino acids. The germline gives CDR1 MGHDK, CDR2 SYGVNS.

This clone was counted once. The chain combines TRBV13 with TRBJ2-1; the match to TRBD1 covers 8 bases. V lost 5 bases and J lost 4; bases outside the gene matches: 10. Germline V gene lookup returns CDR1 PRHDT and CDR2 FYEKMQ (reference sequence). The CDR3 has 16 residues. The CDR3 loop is CASSPGQGGSYNEQFF. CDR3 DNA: TGTGCCAGCAGCCCCGGACAGGGTGGGAGTTACAATGAGCAGTTCTTC.

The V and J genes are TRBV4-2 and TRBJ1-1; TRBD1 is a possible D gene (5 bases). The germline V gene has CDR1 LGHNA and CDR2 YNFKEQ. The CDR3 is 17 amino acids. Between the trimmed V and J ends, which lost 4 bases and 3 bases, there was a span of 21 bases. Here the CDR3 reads CASSPFVGAGMDTEAFF. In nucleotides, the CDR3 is TGTGCCAGCAGCCCGTTTGTTGGGGCGGGTATGGACACTGAAGCTTTCTTT.

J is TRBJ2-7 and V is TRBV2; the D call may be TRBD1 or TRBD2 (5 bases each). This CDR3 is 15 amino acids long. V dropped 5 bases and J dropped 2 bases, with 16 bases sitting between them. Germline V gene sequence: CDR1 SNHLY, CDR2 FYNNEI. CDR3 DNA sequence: TGTGCCAGCAGTACCTCCGGGACGCCTACCTACGAGCAGTACTTC. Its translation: CASSTSGTPTYEQYF.

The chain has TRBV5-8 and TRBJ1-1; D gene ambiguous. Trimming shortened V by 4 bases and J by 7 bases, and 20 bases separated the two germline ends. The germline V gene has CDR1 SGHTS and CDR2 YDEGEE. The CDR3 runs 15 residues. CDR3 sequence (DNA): TGTGCCAGCAGCGTAGGATCAGGAGGGTTTTTTGAAGCTTTCTTT. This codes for CASSVGSGGFFEAFF.

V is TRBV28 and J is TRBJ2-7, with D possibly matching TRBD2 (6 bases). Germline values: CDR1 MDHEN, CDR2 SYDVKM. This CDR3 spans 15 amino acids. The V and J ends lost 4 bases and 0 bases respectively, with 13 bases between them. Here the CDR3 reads CASSSPAGSSYEQYF. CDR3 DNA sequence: TGTGCCAGCAGTTCCCCGGCGGGGAGCTCCTACGAGCAGTACTTC.

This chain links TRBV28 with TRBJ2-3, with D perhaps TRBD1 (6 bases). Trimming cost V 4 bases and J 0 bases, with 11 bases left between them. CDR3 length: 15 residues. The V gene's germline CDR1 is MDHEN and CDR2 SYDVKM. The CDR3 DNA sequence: TGTGCCAGCAGTTACAGGGCTACTAGCACAGATACGCAGTATTTT. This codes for CASSYRATSTDTQYF.

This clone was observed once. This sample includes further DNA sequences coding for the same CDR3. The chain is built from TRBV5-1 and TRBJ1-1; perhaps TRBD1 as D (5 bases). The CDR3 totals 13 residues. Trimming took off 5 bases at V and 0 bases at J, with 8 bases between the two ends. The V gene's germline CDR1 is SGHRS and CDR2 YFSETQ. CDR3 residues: CASSEGMNTEAFF. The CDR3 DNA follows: TGCGCCAGCAGTGAGGGGATGAACACTGAAGCTTTCTTT.

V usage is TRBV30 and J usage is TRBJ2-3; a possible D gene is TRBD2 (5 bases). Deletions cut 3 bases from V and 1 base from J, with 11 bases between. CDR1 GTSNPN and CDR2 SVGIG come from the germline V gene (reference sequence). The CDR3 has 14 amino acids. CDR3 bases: TGTGCCTGGAGAAGAGCGGACCGCACAGATACGCAGTATTTT. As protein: CAWRRADRTDTQYF.

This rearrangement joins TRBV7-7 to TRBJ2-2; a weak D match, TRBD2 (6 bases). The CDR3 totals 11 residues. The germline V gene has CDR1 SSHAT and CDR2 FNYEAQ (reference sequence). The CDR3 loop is CASGNTGELFF. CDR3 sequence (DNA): TGTGCTAGCGGTAACACCGGGGAGCTGTTTTTT.

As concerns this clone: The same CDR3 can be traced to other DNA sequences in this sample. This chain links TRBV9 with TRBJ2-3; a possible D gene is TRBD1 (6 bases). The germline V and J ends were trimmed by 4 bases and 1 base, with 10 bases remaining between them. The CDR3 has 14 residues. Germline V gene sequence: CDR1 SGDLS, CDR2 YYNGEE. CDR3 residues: CASSSRTGTDTQYF. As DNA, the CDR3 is TGTGCCAGCAGCTCTCGGACAGGCACAGATACGCAGTATTTT.

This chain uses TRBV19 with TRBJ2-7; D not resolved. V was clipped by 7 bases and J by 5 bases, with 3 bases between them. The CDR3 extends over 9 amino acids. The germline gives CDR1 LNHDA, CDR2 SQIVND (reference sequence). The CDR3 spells CASINEQYF. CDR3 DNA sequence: TGTGCCAGTATTAACGAGCAGTACTTC.

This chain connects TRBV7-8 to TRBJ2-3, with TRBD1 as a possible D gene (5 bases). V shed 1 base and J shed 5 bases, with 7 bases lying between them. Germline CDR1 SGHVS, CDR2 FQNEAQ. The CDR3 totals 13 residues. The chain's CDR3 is CASSLGGLDTQYF. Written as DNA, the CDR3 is TGTGCCAGCAGCTTAGGGGGCCTAGATACGCAGTATTTT.

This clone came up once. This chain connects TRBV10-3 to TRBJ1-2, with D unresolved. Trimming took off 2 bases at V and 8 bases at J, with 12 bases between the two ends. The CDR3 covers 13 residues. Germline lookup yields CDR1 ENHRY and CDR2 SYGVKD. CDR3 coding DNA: TGTGCCATCAGTGAGACCCCTGCGGGGGGCTACACCTTC. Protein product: CAISETPAGGYTF.

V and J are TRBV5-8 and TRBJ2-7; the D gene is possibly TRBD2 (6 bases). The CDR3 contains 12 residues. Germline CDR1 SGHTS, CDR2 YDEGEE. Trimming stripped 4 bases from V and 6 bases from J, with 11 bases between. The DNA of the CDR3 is TGTGCCAGCAGCCGCGGGGTGGCCGAGCAGTACTTC. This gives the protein CASSRGVAEQYF. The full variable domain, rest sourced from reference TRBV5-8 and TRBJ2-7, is EAGVTQSPTHLIKTRGQQATLRCSPISGHTSVYWYQQALGLGLQFLLWYDEGEERNRGNFPPRFSGRQFPNYSSELNVNALELEDSALYLCASSRGVAEQYFGPGTRLTVT.

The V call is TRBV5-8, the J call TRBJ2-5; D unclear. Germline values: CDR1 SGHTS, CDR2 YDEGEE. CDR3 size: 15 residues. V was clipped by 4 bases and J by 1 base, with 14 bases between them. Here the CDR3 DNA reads TGTGCCAGCAGCCCACCGAGGCCAAGCCAAGAGACCCAGTACTTC. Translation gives CASSPPRPSQETQYF.

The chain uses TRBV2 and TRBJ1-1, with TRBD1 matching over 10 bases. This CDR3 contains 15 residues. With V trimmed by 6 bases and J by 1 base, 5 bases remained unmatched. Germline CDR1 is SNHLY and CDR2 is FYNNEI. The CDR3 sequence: CASSGQGVGNTEAFF. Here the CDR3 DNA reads TGTGCCAGCAGCGGACAGGGGGTGGGGAACACTGAAGCTTTCTTT. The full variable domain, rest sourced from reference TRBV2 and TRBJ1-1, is EPEVTQTPSHQVTQMGQEVILRCVPISNHLYFYWYRQILGQKVEFLVSFYNNEISEKSEIFDDQFSVERPDGSNFTLKIRSTKLEDSAMYFCASSGQGVGNTEAFFGQGTRLTVV.

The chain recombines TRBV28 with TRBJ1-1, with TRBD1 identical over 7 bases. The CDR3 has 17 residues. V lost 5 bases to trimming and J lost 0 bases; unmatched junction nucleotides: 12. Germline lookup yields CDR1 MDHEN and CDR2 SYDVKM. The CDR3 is CASSGARDSYMNTEAFF. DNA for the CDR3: TGTGCCAGCAGTGGGGCCCGGGACAGTTATATGAACACTGAAGCTTTCTTT.

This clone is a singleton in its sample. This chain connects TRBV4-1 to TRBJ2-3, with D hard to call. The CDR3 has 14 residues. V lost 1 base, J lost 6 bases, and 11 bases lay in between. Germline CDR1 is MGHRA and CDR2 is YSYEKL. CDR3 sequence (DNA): TGCGCCAGCAGCCAAGTAGTCTCCCTGGATACGCAGTATTTT. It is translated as CASSQVVSLDTQYF.

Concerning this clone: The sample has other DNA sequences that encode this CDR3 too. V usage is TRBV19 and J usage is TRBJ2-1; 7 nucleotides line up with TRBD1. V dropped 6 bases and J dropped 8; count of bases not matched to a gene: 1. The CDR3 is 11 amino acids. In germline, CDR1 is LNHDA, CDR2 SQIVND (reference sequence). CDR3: CASRGGDEQFF. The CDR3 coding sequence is TGTGCCAGTAGAGGGGGCGATGAGCAGTTCTTC.

This CDR3 reads CASRAPGQGHGYTF. The CDR3 DNA reads TGTGCCAGCAGGGCCCCGGGACAGGGACATGGCTACACCTTC. This chain joins TRBV28 and TRBJ1-2, with 9 bases matching TRBD1. V was pared by 6 bases and J by 6 bases, with 8 bases of the junction left unmatched. CDR1 is MDHEN, CDR2 SYDVKM, per germline. The CDR3 contains 14 residues.

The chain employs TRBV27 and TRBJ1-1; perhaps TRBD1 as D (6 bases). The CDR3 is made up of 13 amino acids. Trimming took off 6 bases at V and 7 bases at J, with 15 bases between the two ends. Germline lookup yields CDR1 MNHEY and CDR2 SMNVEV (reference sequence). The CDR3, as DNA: TGTGCCAGCAGGCGCGGGACAAGCAGTGAAGCTTTCTTT. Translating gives CASRRGTSSEAFF.

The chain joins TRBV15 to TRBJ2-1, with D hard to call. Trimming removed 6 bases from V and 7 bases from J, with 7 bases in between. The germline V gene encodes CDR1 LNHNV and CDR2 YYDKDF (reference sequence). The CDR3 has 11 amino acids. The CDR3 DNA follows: TGTGCCACCAGAGAGGATAATGAGCAGTTCTTC. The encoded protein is CATREDNEQFF.

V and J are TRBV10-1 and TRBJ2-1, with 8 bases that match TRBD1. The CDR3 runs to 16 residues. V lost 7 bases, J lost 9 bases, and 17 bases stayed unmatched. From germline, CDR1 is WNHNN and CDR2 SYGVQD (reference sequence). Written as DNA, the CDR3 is TGCGCCAGCACCGAGTGGGCAGGACAGGGTCCCTCTGAGCAGTTCTTC. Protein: CASTEWAGQGPSEQFF.

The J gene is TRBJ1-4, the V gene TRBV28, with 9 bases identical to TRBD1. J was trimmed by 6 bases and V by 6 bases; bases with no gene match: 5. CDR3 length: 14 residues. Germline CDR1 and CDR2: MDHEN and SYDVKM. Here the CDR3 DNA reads TGTGCCAGCAGCCCCGGGACAGGGTATGAAAAACTGTTTTTT. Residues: CASSPGTGYEKLFF. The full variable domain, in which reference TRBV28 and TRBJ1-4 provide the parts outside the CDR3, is DVKVTQSSRYLVKRTGEKVFLECVQDMDHENMFWYRQDPGLGLRLIYFSYDVKMKEKGDIPEGYSVSREKKERFSLILESASTNQTSMYLCASSPGTGYEKLFFGSGTQLSVL.

The CDR3, as DNA: TGTGCCAGCTCACCATTTGAGTCTGGAAACACCATATATTTT. This gives the protein CASSPFESGNTIYF. V is TRBV18 and J is TRBJ1-3; D call uncertain. The V gene's germline CDR1 is KGHSH and CDR2 LQKENI. CDR3 length: 14 residues. V was clipped by 2 bases and J by 1 base, with 6 bases between them. The full variable domain, with the rest looked up from reference TRBV18 and TRBJ1-3, is NAGVMQNPRHLVRRRGQEARLRCSPMKGHSHVYWYRQLPEEGLKFMVYLQKENIIDESGMPKERFSAEFPKEGPSILRIQQVVRGDSAAYFCASSPFESGNTIYFGEGSWLTVV.

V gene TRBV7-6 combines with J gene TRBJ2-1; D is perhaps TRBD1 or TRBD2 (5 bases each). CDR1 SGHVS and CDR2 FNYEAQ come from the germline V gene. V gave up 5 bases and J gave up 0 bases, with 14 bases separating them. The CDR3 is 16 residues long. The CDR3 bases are TGTGCCAGCAGCACCCGGGGCCGGAGCTCCTACAATGAGCAGTTCTTC. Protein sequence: CASSTRGRSSYNEQFF.

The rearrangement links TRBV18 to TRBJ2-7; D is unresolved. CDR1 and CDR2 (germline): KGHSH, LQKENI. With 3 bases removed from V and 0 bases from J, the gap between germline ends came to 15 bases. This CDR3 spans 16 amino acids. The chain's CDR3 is CASSPPGLLPSYEQYF. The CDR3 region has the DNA TGTGCCAGCTCACCTCCGGGTCTCTTACCCTCCTACGAGCAGTACTTC.

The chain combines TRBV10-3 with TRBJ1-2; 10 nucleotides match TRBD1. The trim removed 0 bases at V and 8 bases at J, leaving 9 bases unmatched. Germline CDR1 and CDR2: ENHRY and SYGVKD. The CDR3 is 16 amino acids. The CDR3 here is CAISESQDRGKRGYTF. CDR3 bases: TGTGCCATCAGTGAGTCACAGGACAGGGGGAAGAGAGGCTACACCTTC.